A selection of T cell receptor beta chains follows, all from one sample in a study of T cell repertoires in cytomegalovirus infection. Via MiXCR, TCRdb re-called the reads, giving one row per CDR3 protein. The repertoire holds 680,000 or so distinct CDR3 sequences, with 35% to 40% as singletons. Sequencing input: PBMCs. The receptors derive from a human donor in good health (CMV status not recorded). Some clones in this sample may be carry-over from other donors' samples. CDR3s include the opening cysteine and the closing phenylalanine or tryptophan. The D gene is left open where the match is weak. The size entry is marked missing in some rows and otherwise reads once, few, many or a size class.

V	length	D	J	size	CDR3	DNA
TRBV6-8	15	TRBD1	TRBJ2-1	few	CASRTMDRELHEQFF	TGTGCCAGCAGAACCATGGACAGGGAGTTGCATGAGCAGTTCTTC
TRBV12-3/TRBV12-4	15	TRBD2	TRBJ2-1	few	CASSSSSGVFNEQFF	TGTGCCAGCAGTTCTTCAAGCGGGGTGTTTAATGAGCAGTTCTTC
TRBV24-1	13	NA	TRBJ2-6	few	CATQSSGANVLTF	TGTGCCACCCAGAGCTCTGGGGCCAACGTCCTGACTTTC
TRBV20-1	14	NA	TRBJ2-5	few	CSAISREHQETQYF	TGCAGTGCAATCTCCCGGGAGCACCAAGAGACCCAGTACTTC
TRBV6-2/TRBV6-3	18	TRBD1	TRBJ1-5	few	CASSKLGQGSYSNQPQHF	TGTGCCAGCAGTAAACTCGGACAGGGCTCATATAGCAATCAGCCCCAGCATTTT
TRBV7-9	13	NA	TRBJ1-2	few	CASSSVGPYGYTF	TGTGCCAGCAGCTCCGTTGGTCCATATGGCTACACCTTC
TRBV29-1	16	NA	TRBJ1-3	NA	CSVGSGDTNSGNTIYF	TGCAGCGTTGGGAGTGGGGACACGAACTCTGGAAACACCATATATTTT
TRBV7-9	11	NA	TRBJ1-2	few	CASSLERGYTF	TGTGCCAGCAGCTTAGAGCGGGGCTACACCTTC
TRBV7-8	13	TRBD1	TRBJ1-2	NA	CASSLGQGTGYTF	TGTGCCAGCAGCTTAGGACAGGGGACTGGCTACACCTTC
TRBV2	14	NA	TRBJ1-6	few	CASNFGQPNSPLHF	TGTGCCAGCAACTTTGGACAACCTAATTCACCCCTCCACTTT
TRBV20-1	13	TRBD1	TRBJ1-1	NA	CSAPRDREGGAFF	TGCAGTGCTCCCCGGGACAGGGAAGGTGGAGCTTTCTTT
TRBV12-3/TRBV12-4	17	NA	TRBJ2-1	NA	CASSPRRGVRTYNEQFF	TGTGCCAGCAGTCCCCGCAGGGGGGTAAGAACCTACAATGAGCAGTTCTTC
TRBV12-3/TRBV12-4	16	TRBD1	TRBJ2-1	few	CASSLGQGVRGNEQFF	TGTGCCAGCAGTTTGGGGCAGGGGGTTAGGGGCAATGAGCAGTTCTTC
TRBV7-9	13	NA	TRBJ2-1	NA	CASSLGNRNEQFF	TGTGCCAGCAGCTTAGGGAACAGGAATGAGCAGTTCTTC
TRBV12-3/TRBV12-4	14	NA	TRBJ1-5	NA	CASRGMYSNQPQHF	TGTGCCAGCAGGGGGATGTATAGCAATCAGCCCCAGCATTTT
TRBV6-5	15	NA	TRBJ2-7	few	CASSYSREINYEQYF	TGTGCCAGCAGTTATTCCAGGGAAATTAACTACGAGCAGTACTTC
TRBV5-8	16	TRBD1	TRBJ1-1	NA	CASSSFTGTGTNEAFF	TGTGCCAGCAGCTCATTTACCGGGACAGGGACCAATGAAGCTTTCTTT
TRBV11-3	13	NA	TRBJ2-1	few	CASSLGPQYEQFF	TGTGCCAGCAGCTTAGGACCGCAATATGAGCAGTTCTTC
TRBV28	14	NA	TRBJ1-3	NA	CASSEGKTGNTIYF	TGTGCCAGCAGTGAGGGTAAAACTGGAAACACCATATATTTT
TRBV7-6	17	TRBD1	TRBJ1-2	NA	CASSSPTGGTSNYGYTF	TGTGCCAGCAGCTCTCCGACAGGGGGCACCTCTAACTATGGCTACACCTTC
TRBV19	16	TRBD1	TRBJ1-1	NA	CASRPPGGQGLSGSFF	TGTGCCAGTCGTCCTCCGGGGGGACAGGGTCTTTCCGGATCTTTCTTT
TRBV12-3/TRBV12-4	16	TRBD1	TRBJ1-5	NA	CASSTRTGGSNQPQHF	TGTGCCAGCAGTACGAGGACAGGGGGTAGCAATCAGCCCCAGCATTTT
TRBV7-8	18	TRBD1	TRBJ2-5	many	CASSYDPGQGISRETQYF	TGTGCCAGCAGCTACGACCCAGGACAGGGTATATCCCGGGAGACCCAGTACTTC
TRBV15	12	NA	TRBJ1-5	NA	CATRKGNQPQHF	TGTGCCACCAGAAAGGGGAATCAGCCCCAGCATTTT
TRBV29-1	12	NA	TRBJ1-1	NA	CSVGMVGTEAFF	TGCAGCGTTGGGATGGTGGGAACTGAAGCTTTCTTT
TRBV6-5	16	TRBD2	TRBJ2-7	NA	CASRRGGTSGPYEQYF	TGTGCCAGCAGGCGTGGAGGGACTAGCGGGCCCTACGAGCAGTACTTC
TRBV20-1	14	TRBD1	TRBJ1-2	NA	CSWSMTGTNYGYTF	TGCAGTTGGTCAATGACAGGGACTAACTATGGCTACACCTTC
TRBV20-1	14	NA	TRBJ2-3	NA	CSARDPRSTDTQYF	TGCAGTGCTAGAGATCCGCGGAGCACAGATACGCAGTATTTT
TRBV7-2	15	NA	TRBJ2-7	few	CASSLTTIEPYEQYF	TGTGCCAGCAGCTTAACGACAATTGAACCCTACGAGCAGTACTTC
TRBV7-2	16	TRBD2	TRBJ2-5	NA	CASSLSGLAGEETQYF	TGTGCCAGCAGCTTATCGGGACTAGCGGGAGAAGAGACCCAGTACTTC
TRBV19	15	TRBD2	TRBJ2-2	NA	CASSISTGGTGELFF	TGTGCCAGTAGTATCTCTACGGGGGGAACCGGGGAGCTGTTTTTT